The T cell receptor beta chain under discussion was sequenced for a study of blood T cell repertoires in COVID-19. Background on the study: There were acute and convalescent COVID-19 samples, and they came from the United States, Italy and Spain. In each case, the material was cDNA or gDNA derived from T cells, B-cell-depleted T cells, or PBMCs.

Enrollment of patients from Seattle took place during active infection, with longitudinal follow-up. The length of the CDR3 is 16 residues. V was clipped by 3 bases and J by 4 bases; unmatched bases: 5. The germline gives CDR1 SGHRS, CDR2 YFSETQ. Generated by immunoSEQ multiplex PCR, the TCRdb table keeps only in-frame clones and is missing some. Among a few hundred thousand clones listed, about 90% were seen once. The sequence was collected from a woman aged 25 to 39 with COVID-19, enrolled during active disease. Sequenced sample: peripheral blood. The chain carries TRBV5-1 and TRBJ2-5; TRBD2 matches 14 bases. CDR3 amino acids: CASSSRLAGGIETQYF. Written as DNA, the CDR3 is TGCGCCAGCAGCTCGCGACTAGCGGGGGGGATAGAGACCCAGTACTTC.